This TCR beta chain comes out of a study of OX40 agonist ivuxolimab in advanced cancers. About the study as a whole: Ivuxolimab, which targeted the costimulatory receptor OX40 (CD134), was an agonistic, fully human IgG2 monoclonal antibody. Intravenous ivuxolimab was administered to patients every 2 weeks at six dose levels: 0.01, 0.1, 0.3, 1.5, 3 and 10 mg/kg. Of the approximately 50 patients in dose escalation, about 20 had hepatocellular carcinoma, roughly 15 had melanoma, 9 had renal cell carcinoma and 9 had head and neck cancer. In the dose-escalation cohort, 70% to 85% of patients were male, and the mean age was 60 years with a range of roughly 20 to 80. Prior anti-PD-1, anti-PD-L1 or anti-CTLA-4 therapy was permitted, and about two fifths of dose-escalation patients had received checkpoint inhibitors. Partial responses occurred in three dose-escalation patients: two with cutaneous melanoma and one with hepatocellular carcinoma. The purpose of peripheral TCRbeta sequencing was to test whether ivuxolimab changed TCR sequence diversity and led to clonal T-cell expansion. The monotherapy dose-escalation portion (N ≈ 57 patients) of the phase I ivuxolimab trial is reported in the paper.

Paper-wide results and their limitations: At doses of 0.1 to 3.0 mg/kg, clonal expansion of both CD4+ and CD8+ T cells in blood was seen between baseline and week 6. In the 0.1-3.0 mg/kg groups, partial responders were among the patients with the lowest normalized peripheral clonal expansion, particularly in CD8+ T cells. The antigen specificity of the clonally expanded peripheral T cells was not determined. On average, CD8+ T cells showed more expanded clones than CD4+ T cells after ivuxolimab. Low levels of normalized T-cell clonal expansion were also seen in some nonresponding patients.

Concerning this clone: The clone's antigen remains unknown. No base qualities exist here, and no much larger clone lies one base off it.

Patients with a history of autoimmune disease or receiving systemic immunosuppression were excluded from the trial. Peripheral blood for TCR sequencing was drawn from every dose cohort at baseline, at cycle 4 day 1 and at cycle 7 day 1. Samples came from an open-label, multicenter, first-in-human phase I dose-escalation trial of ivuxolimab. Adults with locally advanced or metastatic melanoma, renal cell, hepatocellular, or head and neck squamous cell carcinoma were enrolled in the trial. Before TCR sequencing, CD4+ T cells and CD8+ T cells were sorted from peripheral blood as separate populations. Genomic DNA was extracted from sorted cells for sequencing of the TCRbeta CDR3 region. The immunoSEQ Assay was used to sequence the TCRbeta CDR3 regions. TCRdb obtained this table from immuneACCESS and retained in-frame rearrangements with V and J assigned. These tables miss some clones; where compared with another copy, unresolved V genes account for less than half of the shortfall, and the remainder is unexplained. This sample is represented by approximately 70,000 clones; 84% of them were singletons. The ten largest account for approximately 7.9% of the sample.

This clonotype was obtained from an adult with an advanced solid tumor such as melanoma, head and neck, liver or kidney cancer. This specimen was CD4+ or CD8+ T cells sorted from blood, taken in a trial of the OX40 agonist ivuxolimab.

The CDR3 in this case is CASSQVVKETQYF. The DNA sequence follows: TGCGCCAGCAGCCAGGTGGTGAAGGAGACCCAGTACTTC. The rearranged segments are TRBV4-1 and TRBJ2-5, with the D gene uncertain. There are 13 amino acids in the CDR3, from cysteine to phenylalanine inclusive. Just CDR3 DNA is preserved here, 39 bases in frame from base 1. V is clipped by 3 bases and J by 5 bases, and the sequence between their germline boundaries is 10 bases long. The CDR1 and CDR2 encoded by the germline V gene are MGHRA and YSYEKL.